The rows below give T cell receptor beta chains drawn from one sample of a study of T cells in Graves' hyperthyroidism and ophthalmopathy. TCRdb reprocessed the multiplex PCR reads with MiXCR, giving one entry per CDR3 protein. The sample consists of about 480,000 distinct CDR3 sequences, roughly 25% of them appearing once. The sample comprised blood. The receptors derive from a woman in her 30s with Graves' ophthalmopathy. CDR3s include the opening cysteine and the closing phenylalanine or tryptophan. The D gene is left open where the match is weak. Clone size is stated in some rows and not others, as once, few, many or a class when expanded.

J: TRBJ2-7; D: -; size: many; V: TRBV6-5; DNA: TGTGCCAGCAGTTACTCGAACCAAAACCCCTCCGAGCAGTACTTC; CDR3: CASSYSNQNPSEQYF
J: TRBJ2-7; D: -; size: few; V: TRBV12-3/TRBV12-4; DNA: TGTGCCAGCAGCCAGATGACAGTCCCCTACGAGCAGTACTTC; CDR3: CASSQMTVPYEQYF
J: TRBJ1-1; D: -; size: once; V: TRBV6-1; DNA: TGTGCCAGCGGCCGCGGGACAACTTTCACTGAAGCTTTCTTT; CDR3: CASGRGTTFTEAFF
J: TRBJ2-7; D: TRBD1; size: many; V: TRBV14; DNA: TGTGCCAGCAGCCAAGGGACAGGCTACGAGCAGTACTTC; CDR3: CASSQGTGYEQYF
J: TRBJ2-5; D: -; size: many; V: TRBV6-1; DNA: TGTGCCAGCAGTGTGAGTGGTTTGGAGACCCAGTACTTC; CDR3: CASSVSGLETQYF
J: TRBJ2-5; D: TRBD2; size: many; V: TRBV10-1; DNA: TGCGCCAGCCTCTACGGGGGGCGGGGGGAAGAGACCCAGTACTTC; CDR3: CASLYGGRGEETQYF
J: TRBJ2-6; D: -; size: many; V: TRBV15; DNA: TGTGCCACCAGCAGAGATCTGGCTGGGGCCAACGCCCTGACTTTC; CDR3: CATSRDLAGANALTF
J: TRBJ1-2; D: TRBD1; size: few; V: TRBV29-1; DNA: TGCAGCGTTGGACTTAGGGAGGGGGCCAGCTATGGCTACACCTTC; CDR3: CSVGLREGASYGYTF
J: TRBJ2-5; D: TRBD2; size: many; V: TRBV3-1; DNA: TGTGCCAGCAGCCAAAGAATAGCGGGGGGACAAGAGACCCAGTACTTC; CDR3: CASSQRIAGGQETQYF
J: TRBJ2-7; D: TRBD1; size: few; V: TRBV6-2/TRBV6-3; DNA: TGTGCCAGCGGGTCTCGAGGGGGCCAGTTTTACGAGCAGTACTTT; CDR3: CASGSRGGQFYEQYF
J: TRBJ2-7; D: -; size: -; V: TRBV6-2/TRBV6-3; DNA: TGTGCCACCTACTCGGGAAACGAGCAGTACTTC; CDR3: CATYSGNEQYF
J: TRBJ1-1; D: TRBD1; size: few; V: TRBV2; DNA: TGTGCCAGCAGAGGGGGACAGGAAAACACTGAAGCTTTCTTT; CDR3: CASRGGQENTEAFF
J: TRBJ2-2; D: -; size: few; V: TRBV30; DNA: TGTGCCTGGAGACCTGACACCGGGGAGCTGTTTTTT; CDR3: CAWRPDTGELFF
J: TRBJ1-5; D: -; size: few; V: TRBV2; DNA: TGTGCCAGCAGTGTTGGGGGGTACAGTCAGCCCCAGCATTTT; CDR3: CASSVGGYSQPQHF
J: TRBJ1-5; D: -; size: -; V: TRBV2; DNA: TGTGCCAGCAGCAAACAGGAGGCTGGTCAGCCCCAGCATTTT; CDR3: CASSKQEAGQPQHF
J: TRBJ1-1; D: TRBD1; size: -; V: TRBV6-1; DNA: TGTGCCGGGCGTAGGACAGGCACTGAAGCTTTCTTT; CDR3: CAGRRTGTEAFF
J: TRBJ1-5; D: TRBD1; size: many; V: TRBV6-2/TRBV6-3; DNA: TGTGCCAGCAGTTACTTTCCGGGACAGGGGAACTATCAGCCCCAGCATTTT; CDR3: CASSYFPGQGNYQPQHF
J: TRBJ1-1; D: -; size: many; V: TRBV12-3/TRBV12-4; DNA: TGTGCCAGCAGTTTACAGGGGACTCTGAAAGCTTTCTTT; CDR3: CASSLQGTLKAFF
J: TRBJ2-5; D: TRBD2; size: many; V: TRBV6-1; DNA: TGTGCCAGCAGTCTCCTTAGCGGGGGGGAAGAGGCCCAGTACTTC; CDR3: CASSLLSGGEEAQYF
J: TRBJ2-5; D: -; size: many; V: TRBV3-1; DNA: TGTGCCAGCAGCCAAACCGGCAGGGAGGAGACCCAGTACTTC; CDR3: CASSQTGREETQYF
J: TRBJ2-2; D: -; size: -; V: TRBV7-3; DNA: TGTGCCAGCAGCTTAAGCACCACCGGGGAGCTGTTTTTT; CDR3: CASSLSTTGELFF
J: TRBJ2-2; D: -; size: -; V: TRBV11-2; DNA: TGTGCCAGCAGCGTATTCCGGGACCGAAACACCGGGGAGCTGTTTTTT; CDR3: CASSVFRDRNTGELFF
J: TRBJ1-3; D: TRBD1; size: few; V: TRBV12-3/TRBV12-4; DNA: TGTGCCAGCAGGCAGGGGGGGGGTGGAAACACCATATATTTT; CDR3: CASRQGGGGNTIYF
J: TRBJ2-7; D: -; size: few; V: TRBV6-5; DNA: TGTGCCAGCAGTTACTCGAACCCGAACTCCTACGAGCAGTACTTC; CDR3: CASSYSNPNSYEQYF
J: TRBJ2-2; D: -; size: -; V: TRBV7-2; DNA: TGTGCCAGCAGCTTCCCGAACACCCGTCTCGATACCGCTGCCACCGGGGAGCTGTTTTTT; CDR3: CASSFPNTRLDTAATGELFF
J: TRBJ2-5; D: -; size: few; V: TRBV7-9; DNA: TGTGCCAGCAGCTTACGATCCCTCCCGGTCAGGCAAGAGACCAAGTACTTC; CDR3: CASSLRSLPVRQETKYF
J: TRBJ1-5; D: -; size: -; V: TRBV4-2; DNA: TGTGCCAGCAGCCAAGATCCCGGGGATCAGCCCCAGCATTTT; CDR3: CASSQDPGDQPQHF
J: TRBJ2-7; D: -; size: -; V: TRBV20-1; DNA: TGCAGTGCTGGGCTCGGGGGTACCTACGAGCAGTACTTC; CDR3: CSAGLGGTYEQYF
J: TRBJ1-6; D: -; size: -; V: TRBV7-8; DNA: TGTGCCAGCAGCTTCGGAGGACAGTCCTATAATTCACCCCTCCACTTT; CDR3: CASSFGGQSYNSPLHF
J: TRBJ2-7; D: -; size: once; V: TRBV20-1; DNA: TGCAGTGCTAGTGGACTAACCTCCTACGAGCAGTACTTC; CDR3: CSASGLTSYEQYF
J: TRBJ2-5; D: -; size: many; V: TRBV6-5; DNA: TGTGCCAGCAGTTCCAGCGTCGGCGAGACCCAGTACTTC; CDR3: CASSSSVGETQYF
J: TRBJ2-2; D: -; size: many; V: TRBV29-1; DNA: TGCAGCGTTCCCAGTCCCGCGAACACCGGGGAGCTGTTTTTT; CDR3: CSVPSPANTGELFF
J: TRBJ2-7; D: TRBD1; size: many; V: TRBV18; DNA: TGTGCCAGCTCACCATTCTTTGGCGGCGGACAGGGCTACGAGCAGTACTTC; CDR3: CASSPFFGGGQGYEQYF
J: TRBJ1-1; D: -; size: many; V: TRBV7-8; DNA: TGTGCCAGCAGCTTTTCACAGGTCCCGAACACTGAAGCTTTCTTT; CDR3: CASSFSQVPNTEAFF
J: TRBJ2-7; D: -; size: many; V: TRBV6-1; DNA: TGTGCCAGCAGCGAGCAGTACTTC; CDR3: CASSEQYF
J: TRBJ1-2; D: -; size: many; V: TRBV18; DNA: TGTGCCAGCTCACCACAGCGGGGTTCTAACTATGGCTACACCTTC; CDR3: CASSPQRGSNYGYTF
J: TRBJ2-5; D: TRBD1; size: many; V: TRBV6-1; DNA: TGTGCCAGCACAGGACAGGGGGTTGGGACCCAGTACTTC; CDR3: CASTGQGVGTQYF
J: TRBJ2-7; D: TRBD1; size: many; V: TRBV6-1; DNA: TGTGCCAGCAGAGGCCAGGGGGTCTACGAGCAGTACTTC; CDR3: CASRGQGVYEQYF
J: TRBJ2-5; D: -; size: few; V: TRBV7-8; DNA: TGTGCCAGCAGCCCGTCGCAGGGTCGTAGAGAGACCCAGTACTTC; CDR3: CASSPSQGRRETQYF
J: TRBJ1-2; D: -; size: many; V: TRBV18; DNA: TGTGCCAGCTCACCACCGACGACTAACTATGGCTACACCTTC; CDR3: CASSPPTTNYGYTF
J: TRBJ2-5; D: -; size: many; V: TRBV7-3; DNA: TGTGCCAGCAGCTCGCCGGGAGCCCAAGAGACCCAGTACTTC; CDR3: CASSSPGAQETQYF
J: TRBJ1-2; D: -; size: once; V: TRBV12-3/TRBV12-4; DNA: TGTGCCAGCAGTTTAACGTCAGGGTTAGCTGGCTACACCTTC; CDR3: CASSLTSGLAGYTF
J: TRBJ2-5; D: TRBD1; size: many; V: TRBV5-1; DNA: TGCGCCAGCAGCTCGCCCGGGACAGGGGATGAGACCCAGTACTTC; CDR3: CASSSPGTGDETQYF
J: TRBJ2-2; D: -; size: -; V: TRBV10-3; DNA: TGTGCCATCAGTGAGTCGAGTGCGAACACCGGGGAGCTGTTTTTT; CDR3: CAISESSANTGELFF
J: TRBJ1-5; D: -; size: many; V: TRBV6-1; DNA: TGTGCCAGCAGCAAACTACCTCCCAATCAGCCCCAGCATTTT; CDR3: CASSKLPPNQPQHF
J: TRBJ1-5; D: -; size: -; V: TRBV12-3/TRBV12-4; DNA: TGTGCCAGCAGTTTAGTCCCTAGTCGGCCCCAGCATTTT; CDR3: CASSLVPSRPQHF
J: TRBJ2-2; D: -; size: many; V: TRBV9; DNA: TGTGCCAGCAGCAAAGAGGAAGGGGGATACACCGGGGAGCTGTTTTTT; CDR3: CASSKEEGGYTGELFF
J: TRBJ1-2; D: TRBD1; size: many; V: TRBV2; DNA: TGTGCCAGCAGTGAGGCAGGGGGCTCCTTCTTGGGTGTCGGCTACACCTTC; CDR3: CASSEAGGSFLGVGYTF
J: TRBJ1-2; D: -; size: many; V: TRBV20-1; DNA: TGCAGTGCTAGCGGCGGGGGGCGAGGGGGCTACACCTTC; CDR3: CSASGGGRGGYTF
J: TRBJ2-7; D: -; size: -; V: TRBV6-5; DNA: TGTGCCAGCGTTCTCGCAGGGGGGGTTTACGAGCAGTACTTC; CDR3: CASVLAGGVYEQYF
J: TRBJ2-7; D: -; size: few; V: TRBV5-1; DNA: TGCGCCAGCAGCTTTTACAAGCTGCAGGGGGGTGAGCAGTACTTC; CDR3: CASSFYKLQGGEQYF
J: TRBJ2-2; D: -; size: many; V: TRBV6-1; DNA: TGTGCCAGTAACAGGGCCCTTGACGGGGAGCTGTTTTTT; CDR3: CASNRALDGELFF
J: TRBJ2-2; D: TRBD2; size: -; V: TRBV6-1; DNA: TGTGCCAGCAAACCGGGACTAGCGGGTACCAACACCGGGGAGCTGTTTTTT; CDR3: CASKPGLAGTNTGELFF
J: TRBJ2-5; D: TRBD2; size: many; V: TRBV30; DNA: TGTGCCTGGAGTGGACTAGCGGGGATGGAGACCCAGTACTTC; CDR3: CAWSGLAGMETQYF
J: TRBJ1-3; D: -; size: few; V: TRBV19; DNA: TGTGCCAGTAGTCCACCGGGACTCCGCTCTGGAAACACCATATATTTT; CDR3: CASSPPGLRSGNTIYF
J: TRBJ2-7; D: TRBD1; size: once; V: TRBV28; DNA: TGTGCCAGCAGTTCTGGACAGGGTCAAGAGCAGTACTTC; CDR3: CASSSGQGQEQYF
J: TRBJ1-1; D: -; size: many; V: TRBV9; DNA: TGTGCCAGCAGCGTATCGGCGGGGGCAAGAACTGAAGCTTTCTTT; CDR3: CASSVSAGARTEAFF
J: TRBJ2-5; D: TRBD2; size: -; V: TRBV5-1; DNA: TGCGCCAGCAGCTACTCCCCGGGACTAGCGGGGGGCAACCAAGAGACCCAGTACTTC; CDR3: CASSYSPGLAGGNQETQYF